Listed below are T cell receptor beta chains from one sample, sequenced in a study of blood T cell repertoires in COVID-19. The repertoire was sequenced with immunoSEQ multiplex PCR; TCRdb's copy has only in-frame clones and lacks some. The profile covers about 190,000 clones, with 90% appearing a single time and less than 0.7% taken by the ten largest. Sequencing input: peripheral blood. All receptors come from a man aged 45 to 65 with acute or convalescent COVID-19. Each CDR3 is given with its conserved first and last residue. Fields, in order: clone size, D gene, J gene, V gene, CDR3 DNA, CDR3 protein. D genes are given only for firm matches. A row's size may be missing; if present it is once, few, many or a size class.

NA NA TRBJ2-2 TRBV18 TGTGCCAGCTCACCAGTGACAGGGAACACCGGGGAGCTGTTTTTT CASSPVTGNTGELFF
NA TRBD1 TRBJ2-7 TRBV5-3 TGTGCCAGAAGCCCGGGACAGCCTGGAACTCGTTACGAGCAGTACTTC CARSPGQPGTRYEQYF
NA TRBD1 TRBJ1-1 TRBV19 TGTGCCAGCCGGGACAGCAACACTGAAGCTTTCTTT CASRDSNTEAFF
NA TRBD1 TRBJ2-2 TRBV7-9 TGTGCCAGCAGCCCTCTGACAGGGAGCACCGGGGAGCTGTTTTTT CASSPLTGSTGELFF
NA NA TRBJ2-3 TRBV21-1 TGTGCCAGCAGCAAAGGGAGCGGTACTAGCACAGATACGCAGTATTTT CASSKGSGTSTDTQYF
NA NA TRBJ1-1 TRBV27 TGTGCCAGCAGTCAGTGGGGCACGGCGAACACTGAAGCTTTCTTT CASSQWGTANTEAFF
NA TRBD1 TRBJ2-1 TRBV5-6 TGTGCCAGCAGCCTTACAGGGGGCAGGGAGCAGTTCTTC CASSLTGGREQFF
NA NA TRBJ1-3 TRBV3-1/TRBV3-2 TGTGCCAGCAGTTGGACAGACTCTGGAAACACCATATATTTT CASSWTDSGNTIYF
NA NA TRBJ2-7 TRBV27 TGTGCCAGCAGACATGGTGGGCTCGGGGACTACGAGCAGTACTTC CASRHGGLGDYEQYF
NA TRBD2 TRBJ2-1 TRBV27 TGTGCCAGCTCACCTCTAGCGGGAGGTTACAATGAGCAGTTCTTC CASSPLAGGYNEQFF
NA TRBD2 TRBJ2-5 TRBV7-8 TGTGCCAGCAGACTTGGCGGGAGCCAGACCCAGTACTTC CASRLGGSQTQYF
NA NA TRBJ2-5 TRBV4-2 TGTGCCAGCAGCCAAGATTGGAGGGGCTACCTCCACGAGACCCAGTACTTC CASSQDWRGYLHETQYF
NA TRBD1 TRBJ2-3 TRBV6-1 TGTGCCAGCAGTGAAGACAGGGGTTTAGATACGCAGTATTTT CASSEDRGLDTQYF
NA NA TRBJ1-5 TRBV28 TGTGCCAGCTATTTGGCTAGCAATCAGCCCCAGCATTTT CASYLASNQPQHF
NA NA TRBJ1-1 TRBV6-5 TGTGCCAGCAGTTATGGCAGAAGCGCTGAAGCTTTCTTT CASSYGRSAEAFF
NA TRBD1 TRBJ1-6 TRBV4-1 TGCGCCAGCAGCCGGGACAGGAATAATTCACCCCTCCACTTT CASSRDRNNSPLHF
NA NA TRBJ1-1 TRBV11-2 TGTGCCAGCAGCTTAGGTCCGGGTGTGACTGAAGCTTTCTTT CASSLGPGVTEAFF
NA TRBD1 TRBJ1-6 TRBV24-1 TGTGCCACCAGTGATTCGCGACAGGGGGGGAATTCACCCCTCCACTTT CATSDSRQGGNSPLHF
once TRBD2 TRBJ2-3 TRBV18 TGTGCCAGCTCCTCCCGGGGGGGCGAGGACACGCAGTATTTT CASSSRGGEDTQYF
NA TRBD2 TRBJ2-2 TRBV6-5 TGTGCCAGCAGTTACTTACTAGCGGGACTCACCGGGGAGCTGTTTTTT CASSYLLAGLTGELFF
NA TRBD1 TRBJ1-2 TRBV28 TGTGCCAGCAGTTCGACCGGACAGGGAGCTCGAGGCTACACCTTC CASSSTGQGARGYTF
NA TRBD1 TRBJ1-5 TRBV19 TGTGCCAGTAGTATAGGGACAGGGGGTCAGCCCCAGCATTTT CASSIGTGGQPQHF
NA TRBD1 TRBJ1-4 TRBV28 TGTGCCAGCGCAACCCAACAGGGGAGTAAAGAAAAACTGTTTTTT CASATQQGSKEKLFF
few NA TRBJ2-5 TRBV19 TGTGCCAGTATGCCGAGGAGCCAAGAGACCCAGTACTTC CASMPRSQETQYF
NA NA TRBJ1-3 TRBV7-9 TGTGCCAGCAGCCTTCCTCAGGGGAGGGTCGTGGGAAACACCATATATTTT CASSLPQGRVVGNTIYF
NA NA TRBJ1-3 TRBV24-1 TGTGCCACCAGTGATTCGACAGACTCTGGAAACACCATATATTTT CATSDSTDSGNTIYF
NA NA TRBJ1-1 TRBV30 TGTGCCTGGAGTCCCATCGGACAGAGTTTGAACACTGAAGCTTTCTTT CAWSPIGQSLNTEAFF
NA NA TRBJ1-5 TRBV2 TGTGCCAGCAGGCCCGGTGAGGGAAGTAGTCAGCCCCAGCATTTT CASRPGEGSSQPQHF
NA NA TRBJ2-3 TRBV27 TGTGCCACCCACCCGGCGGGGACCCAAAGAGATACGCAGTATTTT CATHPAGTQRDTQYF
NA NA TRBJ1-2 TRBV4-1 TGCGCCAGCAGCCAAGATGGTTTCGGGGGAAGGAATGGCTACACCTTC CASSQDGFGGRNGYTF
NA NA TRBJ2-5 TRBV6-6 TGTGCCAGCAGTACAGGCAGGGGCGGACAAGAGACCCAGTACTTC CASSTGRGGQETQYF
NA NA TRBJ1-1 TRBV2 TGTGCCAGCAGAGAACAGGGCCGGCGAGCTTTCTTT CASREQGRRAFF
NA NA TRBJ2-5 TRBV28 TGTGCCAGCAGACGACAGATCTCCGGCGGGACCCAGTACTTC CASRRQISGGTQYF
once NA TRBJ2-5 TRBV7-8 TGTGCCAGCACCCCGTCCGGACAGAAACCCCTTTTTAAAGAGACCCAGTACTTC CASTPSGQKPLFKETQYF
NA NA TRBJ2-7 TRBV5-1 TGCGCCAGCAGCTTAGGAGGACTAAGCTCCTACGAGCAGTACTTC CASSLGGLSSYEQYF
NA TRBD1 TRBJ2-1 TRBV10-1 TGCGCCAGCCGGGACAGGAGCTCCTACAATGAGCAGTTCTTC CASRDRSSYNEQFF
NA NA TRBJ2-3 TRBV2 TGTGCCAGCAGTGTCAGTGGGGCCGGGGATACGCAGTATTTT CASSVSGAGDTQYF
NA TRBD1 TRBJ1-4 TRBV5-8 TGTGCCGGGACAGGGGGGGGTGAAAAACTGTTTTTT CAGTGGGEKLFF
NA TRBD1 TRBJ1-2 TRBV12-3/TRBV12-4 TGTGCCAGCAGTTGGACAGGAACGGATGGCTACACCTTC CASSWTGTDGYTF
NA NA TRBJ2-5 TRBV2 TGTGCCAGCAGTGTAACGGGAGAGACCCAGTACTTC CASSVTGETQYF
NA TRBD1 TRBJ1-2 TRBV4-3 TGCGCCAGCAGCCAGGGGACAGGATATGGCTACACCTTC CASSQGTGYGYTF
NA NA TRBJ1-1 TRBV28 TGTGCCAGCACCCTATCCCCCGGGGTTGGCACTGAAGCTTTCTTT CASTLSPGVGTEAFF
few NA TRBJ2-3 TRBV18 TGTGCCAGCTCACCACCGGCGCAGGGTGGTACAGATACGCAGTATTTT CASSPPAQGGTDTQYF
NA TRBD1 TRBJ1-2 TRBV7-2 TGTGCCAGCAGCTTAGGCGGGGGGCAGGGGGAGGTCGGTGGCTACACCTTC CASSLGGGQGEVGGYTF
NA NA TRBJ1-6 TRBV6-6 TGTGCCAGCAGTTACTCGCGTGATAATTCACCCCTCCACTTT CASSYSRDNSPLHF
NA NA TRBJ1-2 TRBV3-1/TRBV3-2 TGTGCCAGCAGCCAACTACAGGGCGGTGGCTACACCTTC CASSQLQGGGYTF
NA TRBD1 TRBJ2-7 TRBV3-1/TRBV3-2 TGTGCCAGCAGAGCGGTTGACAGGGGCCCCGAGCAGTACTTC CASRAVDRGPEQYF
NA TRBD1 TRBJ2-5 TRBV10-3 TGTGCCATCAGTGAAGGGGACAGGGGAGAGACCCAGTACTTC CAISEGDRGETQYF
once NA TRBJ1-1 TRBV13 TGTGCCAGCAGCAGCCGCGGGCGGAGCACTGAAGCTTTCTTT CASSSRGRSTEAFF
NA NA TRBJ1-1 TRBV30 TGTGCCTGGAGTGCGGGGGGGCTGAACACTGAAGCTTTCTTT CAWSAGGLNTEAFF
once NA TRBJ2-1 TRBV29-1 TGCAGCGTTGAAGGTAGGACAGTCTCCCCCAACAATGAGCAGTTCTTC CSVEGRTVSPNNEQFF
NA NA TRBJ1-1 TRBV29-1 TGCAGCGTTGGGGCAGGCCAAGGGGACACTGAAGCTTTCTTT CSVGAGQGDTEAFF
NA NA TRBJ2-1 TRBV30 TGTGCCTGGAATAGGGGGGGGTGGTATGAGCAGTTCTTC CAWNRGGWYEQFF